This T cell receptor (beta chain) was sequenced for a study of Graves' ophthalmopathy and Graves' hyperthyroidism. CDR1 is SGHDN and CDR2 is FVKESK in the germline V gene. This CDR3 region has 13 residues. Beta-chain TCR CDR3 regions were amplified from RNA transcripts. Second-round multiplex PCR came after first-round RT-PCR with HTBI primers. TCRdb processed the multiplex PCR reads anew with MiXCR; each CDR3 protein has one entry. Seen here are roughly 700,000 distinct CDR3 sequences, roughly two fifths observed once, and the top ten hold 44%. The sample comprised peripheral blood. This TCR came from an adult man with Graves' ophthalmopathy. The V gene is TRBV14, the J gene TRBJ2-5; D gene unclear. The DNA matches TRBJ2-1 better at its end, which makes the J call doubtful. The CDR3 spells CASSQGIYNEQFF. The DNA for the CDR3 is TGTGCCAGCAGCCAAGGGATTTACAATGAGCAGTTCTTC.